Included here is one T cell receptor (beta chain) sequence, with context. The data originate from a study of cytomegalovirus exposure and HLA in healthy donors. Each donor was nominally healthy when sampled (though unrecorded immune exposures were likely). Per the germline V gene, CDR1 is MDHEN and CDR2 is SYDVKM. The CDR3 loop spans 14 amino acids. Losses at the gene ends were 6 bases for V and 6 bases for J; bases not matched to a gene: 6. 60 Vbeta and 13 Jbeta primers were used in PCR. Measured with immunoSEQ multiplex PCR; TCRdb has only the in-frame clones, and not every one. The data show 130,000 or so clones, around 74% seen once.

The source of this sequence is a man between 18 and 35 years old in good health and CMV-seropositive. The V gene is TRBV28, the J gene TRBJ2-2; TRBD1 matches at 8 bases. The source material was PBMCs. CDR3 sequence: CASSQTGDAGELFF. The DNA of the CDR3 is TGTGCCAGCAGCCAGACAGGGGATGCCGGGGAGCTGTTTTTT. Together with reference TRBV28 and TRBJ2-2, the CDR3 gives the full variable domain: DVKVTQSSRYLVKRTGEKVFLECVQDMDHENMFWYRQDPGLGLRLIYFSYDVKMKEKGDIPEGYSVSREKKERFSLILESASTNQTSMYLCASSQTGDAGELFFGEGSRLTVL.